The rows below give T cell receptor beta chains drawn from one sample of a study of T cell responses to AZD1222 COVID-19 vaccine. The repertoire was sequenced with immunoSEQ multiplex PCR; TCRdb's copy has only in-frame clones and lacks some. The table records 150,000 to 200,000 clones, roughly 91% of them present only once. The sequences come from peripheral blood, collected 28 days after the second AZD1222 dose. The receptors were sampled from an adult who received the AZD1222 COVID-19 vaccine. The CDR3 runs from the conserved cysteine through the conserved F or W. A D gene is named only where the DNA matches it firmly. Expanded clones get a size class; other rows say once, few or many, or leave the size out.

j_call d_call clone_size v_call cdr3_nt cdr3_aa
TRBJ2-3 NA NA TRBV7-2 TGTGCCAATCCGGGACCAAGAGATACGCAGTATTTT CANPGPRDTQYF
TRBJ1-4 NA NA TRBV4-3 TGCGCCAGCAGCCAAGATCCCCGGGATTGGGAGACTAATGAAAAACTGTTTTTT CASSQDPRDWETNEKLFF
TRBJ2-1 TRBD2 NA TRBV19 TGTGCCAGTAGGGTCCGGGGTAGCGGGAGCCTCAATGAGCAGTTCTTC CASRVRGSGSLNEQFF
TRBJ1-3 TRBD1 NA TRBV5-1 TGCGCCAGCAGCTCTTCAACAGGGGAGGGAAACACCATATATTTT CASSSSTGEGNTIYF
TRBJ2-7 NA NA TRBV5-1 TGCGCCAGCAGCTTGTTTGACAGCACCTACGAGCAGTACTTC CASSLFDSTYEQYF
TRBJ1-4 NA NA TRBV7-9 TGTGCCAGCAGCTTATTTCCGAATGAAAAACTGTTTTTT CASSLFPNEKLFF
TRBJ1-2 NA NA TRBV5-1 TGCGCCAGCAGCTTGGTGGATCTTAACTATGGCTACACCTTC CASSLVDLNYGYTF
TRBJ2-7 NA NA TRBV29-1 TGCAGCGTGGCGGGCAGGGAAAACGAGCAGTACTTC CSVAGRENEQYF
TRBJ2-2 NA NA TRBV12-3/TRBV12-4 TGTGCCAGCAGTTTGGGAGAGCACGGGGAGCTGTTTTTT CASSLGEHGELFF
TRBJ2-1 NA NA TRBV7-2 TGTGCCAGCAGCGCCTATACGGCGAGGGACAATGAGCAGTTCTTC CASSAYTARDNEQFF
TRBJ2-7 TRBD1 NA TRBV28 TGTGCCGCGACCGGGACAGGGGATCACGAGCAGTACTTC CAATGTGDHEQYF
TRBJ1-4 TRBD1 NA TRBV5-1 TGCGCCAGCAGCTCCCGGGACAGTAATGAAAAACTGTTTTTT CASSSRDSNEKLFF
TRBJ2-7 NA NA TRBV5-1 TGCGCCAGCAGCTTAGCGGACAGTTTCTCCTACGAGCAGTACTTC CASSLADSFSYEQYF
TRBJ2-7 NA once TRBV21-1 TGTGCCAGCACCCAGGGACTGCCCTGGATCGACGAGCAGTACTTC CASTQGLPWIDEQYF
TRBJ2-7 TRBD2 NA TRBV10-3 TGTGCCATCAGTCCCATAGCGGGAGGCGCGTACGAGCAGTACTTC CAISPIAGGAYEQYF
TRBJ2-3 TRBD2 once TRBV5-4 TGTGCCAGCAGCTCAACTAGCGGTTCCACAGATACGCAGTATTTT CASSSTSGSTDTQYF
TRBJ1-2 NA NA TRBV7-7 TGTGCTAGCAGCCCAGTGAACAGGGAATCACGCGGCTACACCTTC CASSPVNRESRGYTF
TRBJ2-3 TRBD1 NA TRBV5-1 TGCGCCAGCAGGCCGGGACAGGGAACAGATACGCAGTATTTT CASRPGQGTDTQYF
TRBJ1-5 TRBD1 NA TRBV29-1 TGCAGCGTTGGTTTCGGGACAGCCAATCAGCCCCAGCATTTT CSVGFGTANQPQHF
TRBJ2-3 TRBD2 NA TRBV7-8 TGTGCCAGCAGCTTAGCGACGACAGGCCCTGGTAGTCCTAGCGGGGGTCGTACGCAGTATTTT CASSLATTGPGSPSGGRTQYF